Given below is one T cell receptor (beta chain) in context. Its antigen is undetermined. RNA, at roughly 0.45 to 1 ug, was reverse transcribed with random hexamers. TCRdb re-derived calls from the immunoSEQ multiplex PCR reads in MiXCR, one entry per CDR3 protein. The sample has 400,000 or so distinct CDR3 sequences; roughly 85% are singletons. The V end lost 6 bases, the J end lost 2 bases, and 17 bases lay between the germline ends. Germline V gene sequence: CDR1 ENHRY, CDR2 SYGVKD. CDR3 size: 15 residues. This entry belongs to a study of CD8 T cells in Susac syndrome. Findings and caveats of the study: The TCR sequencing and HLA analysis in the study involved a relatively small number of individuals, as the study acknowledged.

The clonotype originates from a human donor with multiple sclerosis. V and J are TRBV10-3 and TRBJ2-7, with D uncertain. Sequencing used CD8+ T cells from PBMCs. The CDR3 DNA reads TGTGCCATCAGGCCCGACACCTTTAACCCCTACGAGCAGTACTTC. Protein: CAIRPDTFNPYEQYF.